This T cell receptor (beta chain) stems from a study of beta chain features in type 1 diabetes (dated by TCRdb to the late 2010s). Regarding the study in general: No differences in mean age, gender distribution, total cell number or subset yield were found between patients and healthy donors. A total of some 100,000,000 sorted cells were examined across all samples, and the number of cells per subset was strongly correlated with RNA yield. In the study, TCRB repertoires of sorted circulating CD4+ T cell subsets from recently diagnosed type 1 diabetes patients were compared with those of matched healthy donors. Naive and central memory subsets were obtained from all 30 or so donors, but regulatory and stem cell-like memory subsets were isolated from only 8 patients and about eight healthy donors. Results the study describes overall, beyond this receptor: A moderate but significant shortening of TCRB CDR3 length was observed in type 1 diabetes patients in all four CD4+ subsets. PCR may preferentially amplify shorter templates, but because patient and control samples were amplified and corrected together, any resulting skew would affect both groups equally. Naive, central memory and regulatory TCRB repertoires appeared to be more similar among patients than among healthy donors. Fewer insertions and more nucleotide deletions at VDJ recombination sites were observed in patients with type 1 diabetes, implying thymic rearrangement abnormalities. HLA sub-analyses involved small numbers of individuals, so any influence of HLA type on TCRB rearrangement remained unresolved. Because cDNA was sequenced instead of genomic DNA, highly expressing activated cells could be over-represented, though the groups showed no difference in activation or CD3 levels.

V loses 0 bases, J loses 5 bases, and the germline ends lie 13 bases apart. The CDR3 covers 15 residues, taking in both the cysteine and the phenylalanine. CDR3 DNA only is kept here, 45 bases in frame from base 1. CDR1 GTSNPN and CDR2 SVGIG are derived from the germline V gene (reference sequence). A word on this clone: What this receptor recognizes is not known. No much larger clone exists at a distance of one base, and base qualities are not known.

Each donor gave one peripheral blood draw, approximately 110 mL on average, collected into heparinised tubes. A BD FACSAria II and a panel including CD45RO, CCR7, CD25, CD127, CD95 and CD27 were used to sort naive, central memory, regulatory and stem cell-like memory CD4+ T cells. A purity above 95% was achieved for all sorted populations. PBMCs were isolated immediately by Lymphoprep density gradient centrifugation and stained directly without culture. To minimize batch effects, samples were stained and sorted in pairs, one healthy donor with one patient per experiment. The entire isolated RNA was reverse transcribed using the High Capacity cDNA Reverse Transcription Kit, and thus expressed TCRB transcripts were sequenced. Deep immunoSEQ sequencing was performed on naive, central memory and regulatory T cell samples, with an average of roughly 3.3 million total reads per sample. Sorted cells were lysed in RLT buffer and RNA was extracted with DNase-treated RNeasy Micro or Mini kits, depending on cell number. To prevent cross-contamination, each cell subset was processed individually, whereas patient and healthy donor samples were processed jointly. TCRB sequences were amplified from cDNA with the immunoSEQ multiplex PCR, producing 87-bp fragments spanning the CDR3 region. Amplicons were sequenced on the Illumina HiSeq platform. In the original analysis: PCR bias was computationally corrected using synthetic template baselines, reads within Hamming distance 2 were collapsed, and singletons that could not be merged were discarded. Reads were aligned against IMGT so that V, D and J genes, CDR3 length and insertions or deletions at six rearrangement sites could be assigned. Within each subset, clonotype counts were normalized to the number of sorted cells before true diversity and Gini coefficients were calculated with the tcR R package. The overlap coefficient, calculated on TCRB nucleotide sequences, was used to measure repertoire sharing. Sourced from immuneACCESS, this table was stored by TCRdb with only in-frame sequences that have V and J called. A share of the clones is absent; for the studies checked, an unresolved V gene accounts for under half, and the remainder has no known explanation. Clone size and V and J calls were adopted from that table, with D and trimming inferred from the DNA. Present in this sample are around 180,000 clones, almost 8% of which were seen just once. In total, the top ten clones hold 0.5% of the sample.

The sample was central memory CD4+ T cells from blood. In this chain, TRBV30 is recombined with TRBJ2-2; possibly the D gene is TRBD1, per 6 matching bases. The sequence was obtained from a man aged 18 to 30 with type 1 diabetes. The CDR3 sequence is CAWSVRTGTTGELFF. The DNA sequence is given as TGTGCCTGGAGTGTAAGAACAGGGACGACCGGGGAGCTGTTTTTT.